A selection of T cell receptor beta chains follows, all from one sample in a study of T cell responses to AZD1222 COVID-19 vaccine. Repertoires were generated with immunoSEQ multiplex PCR, while TCRdb's copy carries only in-frame clones and drops some. The table shows roughly 150,000 clones, with under 95% occurring only once. Sequenced here: peripheral blood, sampled on day 0 of AZD1222 vaccination. All receptors come from an adult in good health. CDR3s include the opening cysteine and the closing phenylalanine or tryptophan. The order of the fields is D gene, V gene, clone size, J gene, CDR3 protein, CDR3 DNA. A D gene is named only where the DNA matches it firmly. Not all rows give a size; the values are once, few, many and, for expanded clones, a class.

D: TRBD2; V: TRBV11-3; size: .; J: TRBJ2-2; CDR3: CASSTTSGRGTGELFF; DNA: TGTGCCAGCAGCACAACTAGCGGGAGAGGTACCGGGGAGCTGTTTTTT
D: .; V: TRBV5-6; size: .; J: TRBJ2-1; CDR3: CASSLSSRGNNEQFF; DNA: TGTGCCAGCAGCTTGAGCTCGAGGGGAAACAATGAGCAGTTCTTC
D: .; V: TRBV18; size: .; J: TRBJ1-1; CDR3: CASSPLVGTGNTEAFF; DNA: TGTGCCAGCTCACCACTCGTCGGGACGGGGAACACTGAAGCTTTCTTT
D: .; V: TRBV7-2; size: .; J: TRBJ2-7; CDR3: CASSLREQSYEQYF; DNA: TGTGCCAGCAGCTTAAGGGAGCAGTCCTACGAGCAGTACTTC
D: .; V: TRBV18; size: .; J: TRBJ2-1; CDR3: CASSPHRDPSYNEQFF; DNA: TGTGCCAGCTCACCACACAGGGACCCTTCCTACAATGAGCAGTTCTTC
D: TRBD1; V: TRBV18; size: .; J: TRBJ1-2; CDR3: CASSRDRGRQFYGYTF; DNA: TGTGCCAGCTCCCGGGACAGGGGGCGTCAGTTCTATGGCTACACCTTC
D: .; V: TRBV27; size: .; J: TRBJ2-7; CDR3: CASSSGRRGYEQYF; DNA: TGTGCCAGCAGTAGCGGACGGCGGGGCTACGAGCAGTACTTC
D: .; V: TRBV6-2/TRBV6-3; size: .; J: TRBJ1-5; CDR3: CASSSNVDQPQHF; DNA: TGTGCCAGCAGTTCCAACGTGGATCAGCCCCAGCATTTT
D: TRBD1; V: TRBV6-5; size: .; J: TRBJ1-2; CDR3: CASRLGTDHGYTF; DNA: TGTGCCAGCAGACTCGGGACAGATCATGGCTACACCTTC
D: TRBD1; V: TRBV28; size: .; J: TRBJ2-3; CDR3: CASSLGDRAGDTQYF; DNA: TGTGCCAGCAGCCTTGGTGACAGGGCAGGAGATACGCAGTATTTT
D: .; V: TRBV6-5; size: .; J: TRBJ2-7; CDR3: CASSYGGEQYF; DNA: TGTGCCAGCAGTTATGGGGGCGAGCAGTACTTC
D: .; V: TRBV21-1; size: .; J: TRBJ2-3; CDR3: CANAGQGPDTQYF; DNA: TGTGCCAACGCGGGACAGGGCCCAGATACGCAGTATTTT
D: .; V: TRBV7-9; size: .; J: TRBJ1-1; CDR3: CASSLTSGNTEAFF; DNA: TGTGCCAGCAGCTTAACGAGTGGGAACACTGAAGCTTTCTTT
D: .; V: TRBV6-5; size: .; J: TRBJ1-5; CDR3: CASSRSDSFNQPQHF; DNA: TGTGCCAGCAGTAGATCTGACAGCTTTAATCAGCCCCAGCATTTT
D: .; V: TRBV2; size: .; J: TRBJ1-5; CDR3: CASSHGSNQPQHF; DNA: TGTGCCAGCAGTCACGGGAGCAATCAGCCCCAGCATTTT
D: .; V: TRBV28; size: .; J: TRBJ2-1; CDR3: CASSFLGRPEGEQFF; DNA: TGTGCCAGCAGTTTCTTGGGACGCCCCGAGGGTGAGCAGTTCTTC
D: TRBD1; V: TRBV27; size: .; J: TRBJ1-1; CDR3: CASSSKSTGFRAFF; DNA: TGTGCCAGCAGTTCAAAGTCGACAGGGTTTAGGGCTTTCTTT
D: .; V: TRBV7-9; size: few; J: TRBJ2-5; CDR3: CASSLGLGDPQETQYF; DNA: TGTGCCAGCAGCTTAGGCCTGGGGGATCCCCAAGAGACCCAGTACTTC
D: TRBD1; V: TRBV28; size: .; J: TRBJ1-2; CDR3: CASSQPGQGPGYGYTF; DNA: TGTGCCAGCAGCCAACCCGGACAGGGGCCTGGCTATGGCTACACCTTC
D: .; V: TRBV6-5; size: .; J: TRBJ2-7; CDR3: CASSPSPAYEQYF; DNA: TGTGCCAGCAGTCCCTCCCCCGCCTACGAGCAGTACTTC